The following is a T cell receptor beta chain sequence with its context. These data are taken from a study of monozygotic twins with inflammatory bowel disease. cDNA encoding TCRalpha and TCRbeta underwent two nested PCRs of roughly 17 and 9 cycles, each of which was followed by bead purification. TCRdb re-called the 5' RACE reads, yielding one record per CDR3 amino acid sequence without DNA. The table for this sample gives about 300,000 distinct CDR3 sequences. The CDR3 totals 12 residues. Specimen: blood. V is TRBV12-3 or TRBV12-4 and J is TRBJ2-1; the TCRdb call, TRBD2, lacks DNA for checking. This receptor was obtained from a human donor with ulcerative colitis or Crohn's disease, or a healthy co-twin of an affected twin (not recorded which). The chain's CDR3 is CASLSGAGEQFF.